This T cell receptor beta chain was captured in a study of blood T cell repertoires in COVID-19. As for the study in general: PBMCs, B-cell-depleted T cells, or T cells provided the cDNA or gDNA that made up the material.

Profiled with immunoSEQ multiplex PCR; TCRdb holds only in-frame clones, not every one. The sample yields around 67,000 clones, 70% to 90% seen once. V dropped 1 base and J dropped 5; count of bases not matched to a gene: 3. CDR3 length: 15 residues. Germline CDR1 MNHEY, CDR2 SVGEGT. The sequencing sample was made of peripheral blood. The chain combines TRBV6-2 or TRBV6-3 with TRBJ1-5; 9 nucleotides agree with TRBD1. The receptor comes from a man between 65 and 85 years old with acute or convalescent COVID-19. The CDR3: CASSYLGQGDQPQHF. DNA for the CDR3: TGTGCCAGCAGTTACTTGGGACAGGGAGATCAGCCCCAGCATTTT.